The text below deals with one TCR beta chain. The data originate from a study of T cell repertoires in ileal Crohn's disease. Overall study context: About half received postoperative treatment, around twelve with thiopurines and around 18 anti-TNF.

Sequencing used immunoSEQ multiplex PCR; TCRdb keeps in-frame clones, though not all of them. The profile shows about 15,000 clones, around 60% of them singletons. The germline V and J ends were trimmed by 4 bases and 5 bases, with 8 bases remaining between them. Germline V gives CDR1 SGHTA, CDR2 FQGNSA. The length of the CDR3 is 12 residues. This clonotype originated in an adult with Crohn's disease. V usage is TRBV7-2 and J usage is TRBJ1-2, with D maybe TRBD1 (6 bases). Sequencing was done on a sample of ileal tissue. This chain's CDR3 is CASSSGQYGYTF. The CDR3 nucleotides read TGTGCCAGCAGCTCAGGACAGTATGGCTACACCTTC.